This TCR beta chain was observed in a study of control samples from healthy donors and cancer patients. TCRdb's table, derived via immunoSEQ multiplex PCR, lists solely in-frame clones and lacks some. Found here are over 100,000 clones, 90% of them singletons; the top ten hold 4.4%. This clone appeared once. The CDR3 is 12 amino acids. Germline V CDR1 and CDR2: GTSNPN, SVGIG (reference sequence). The TCR comes from a human donor in good health. The donor label of this sample is uncertain. Sequencing input: blood. This chain links TRBV30 with TRBJ1-3, with D hard to call. CDR3 residues: CAAKDQRNTIYF. CDR3 coding DNA: TGTGCTGCCAAGGACCAAAGGAACACCATATATTTT.